In its sample, the clone carrying this T cell receptor beta chain was seen once. Libraries were prepared by immunoSEQ multiplex PCR; TCRdb keeps only in-frame clonotypes and omits some of them. The sample lists about 500,000 clones, 89% seen once, with over 1.5% in the top ten. The sample comes from a study of Ad26.COV2.S vaccination and SARS-CoV-2 variants. Study-wide context: Dosing was one shot or two shots 56 days apart.

Described treatment: about 20 received Ad26.COV2.S at low or high dose, single or two shots; about 5 received placebo; per-sample allocation not given. Each sample was drawn 63 days after the first injection (of vaccine or placebo). Donation came from an adult in Boston who was aged 18-55 years. The input for sequencing was peripheral blood, taken in a trial of Ad26.COV2.S vaccine versus placebo. This clonotype was obtained from a person between 18 and 65 years old who received the Ad26.COV2.S COVID-19 vaccine or a placebo.

The CDR3 bases are TGTGCCACCAGTGATCTCGCTCACGCCGGACAGGGGGCATGCACTGAAGCTTTCTTT. Its translation is CATSDLAHAGQGACTEAFF. The chain employs TRBV24-1 and TRBJ1-1, with TRBD1 identical over 11 bases. CDR3 length: 19 amino acids. With V trimmed by 3 bases and J by 4 bases, 15 bases remained unmatched. The germline V gene encodes CDR1 KGHDR and CDR2 SFDVKD.